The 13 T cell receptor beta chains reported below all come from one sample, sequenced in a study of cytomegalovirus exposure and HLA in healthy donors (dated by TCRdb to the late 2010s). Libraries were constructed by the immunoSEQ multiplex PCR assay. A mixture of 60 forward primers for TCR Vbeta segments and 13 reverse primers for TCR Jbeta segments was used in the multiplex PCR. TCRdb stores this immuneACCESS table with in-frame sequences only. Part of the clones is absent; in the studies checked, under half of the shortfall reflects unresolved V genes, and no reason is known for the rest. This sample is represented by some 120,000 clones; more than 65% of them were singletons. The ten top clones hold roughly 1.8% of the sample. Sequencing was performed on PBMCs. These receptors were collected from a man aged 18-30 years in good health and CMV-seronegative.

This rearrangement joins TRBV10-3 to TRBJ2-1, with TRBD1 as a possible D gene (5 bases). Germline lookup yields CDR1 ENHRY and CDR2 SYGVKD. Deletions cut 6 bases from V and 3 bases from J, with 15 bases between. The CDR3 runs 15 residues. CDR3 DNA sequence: TGTGCCATCAGCGCGTCAGGGTCCGTCTACAATGAGCAGTTCTTC. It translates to CAISASGSVYNEQFF.

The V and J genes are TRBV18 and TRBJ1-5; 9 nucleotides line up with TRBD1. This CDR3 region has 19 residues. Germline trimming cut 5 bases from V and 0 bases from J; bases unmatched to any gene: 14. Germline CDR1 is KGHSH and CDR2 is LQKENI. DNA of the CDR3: TGTGCCAGCTCAGCACAGGGGGCCCAGGTCAGAAATAGCAATCAGCCCCAGCATTTT. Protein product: CASSAQGAQVRNSNQPQHF.

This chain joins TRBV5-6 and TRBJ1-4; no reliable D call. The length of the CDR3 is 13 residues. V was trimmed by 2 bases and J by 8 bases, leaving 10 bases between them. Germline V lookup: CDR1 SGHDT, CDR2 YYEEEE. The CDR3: CASSFRYLEKLFF. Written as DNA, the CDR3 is TGTGCCAGCAGCTTCCGTTATCTAGAAAAACTGTTTTTT.

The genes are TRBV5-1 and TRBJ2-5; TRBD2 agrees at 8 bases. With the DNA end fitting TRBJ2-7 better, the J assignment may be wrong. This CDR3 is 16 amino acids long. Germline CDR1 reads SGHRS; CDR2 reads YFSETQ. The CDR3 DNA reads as TGCGCCAGCAGCTTGAGTCTAGCGGGCGTTCCCTACGAGCAGTACTTC. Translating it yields CASSLSLAGVPYEQYF.

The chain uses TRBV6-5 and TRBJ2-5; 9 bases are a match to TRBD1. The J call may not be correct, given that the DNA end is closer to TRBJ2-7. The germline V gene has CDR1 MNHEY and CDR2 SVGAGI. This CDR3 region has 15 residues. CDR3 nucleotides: TGTGCCAGCAGTCTCGGGACAGGGCATCAGTACGAGCAGTACTTC. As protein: CASSLGTGHQYEQYF.

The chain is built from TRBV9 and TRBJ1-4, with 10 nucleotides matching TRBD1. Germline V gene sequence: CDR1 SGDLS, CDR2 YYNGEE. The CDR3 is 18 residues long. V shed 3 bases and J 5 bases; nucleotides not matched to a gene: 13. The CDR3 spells CASSDPGGQGTGNEKLFF. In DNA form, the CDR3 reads TGTGCCAGCAGCGACCCGGGGGGACAGGGGACGGGGAATGAAAAACTGTTTTTT.

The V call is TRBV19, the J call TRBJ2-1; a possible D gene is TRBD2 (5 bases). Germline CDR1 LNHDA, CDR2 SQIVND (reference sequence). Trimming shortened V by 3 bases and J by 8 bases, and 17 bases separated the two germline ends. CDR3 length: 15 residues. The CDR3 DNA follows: TGTGCCAGTAGTATTAAAGCAGCGGCGGGTCATGAGCAGTTCTTC. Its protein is CASSIKAAAGHEQFF. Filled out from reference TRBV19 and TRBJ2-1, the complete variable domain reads DGGITQSPKYLFRKEGQNVTLSCEQNLNHDAMYWYRQDPGQGLRLIYYSQIVNDFQKGDIAEGYSVSREKKESFPLTVTSAQKNPTAFYLCASSIKAAAGHEQFFGPGTRLTVL.

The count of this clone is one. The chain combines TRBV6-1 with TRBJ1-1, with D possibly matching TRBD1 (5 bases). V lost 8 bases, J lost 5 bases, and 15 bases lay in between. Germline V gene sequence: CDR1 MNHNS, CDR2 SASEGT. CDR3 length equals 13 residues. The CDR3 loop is CASFLGGGTEAFF. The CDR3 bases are TGTGCCAGCTTCCTTGGGGGGGGGACTGAAGCTTTCTTT.

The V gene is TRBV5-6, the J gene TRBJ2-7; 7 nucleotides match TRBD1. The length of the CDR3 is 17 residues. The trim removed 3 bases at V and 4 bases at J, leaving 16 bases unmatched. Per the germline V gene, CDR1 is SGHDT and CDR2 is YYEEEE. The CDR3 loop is CASSSGADRLKSYEQYF. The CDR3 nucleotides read TGTGCCAGCAGCTCTGGGGCGGACAGGCTGAAGTCTTACGAGCAGTACTTC.

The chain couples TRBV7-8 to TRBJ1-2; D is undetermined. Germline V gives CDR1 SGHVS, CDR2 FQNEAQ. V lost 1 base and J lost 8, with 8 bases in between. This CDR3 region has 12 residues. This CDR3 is CASSLVGEGYTF. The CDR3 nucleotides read TGTGCCAGCAGCTTAGTGGGAGAGGGCTACACCTTC.

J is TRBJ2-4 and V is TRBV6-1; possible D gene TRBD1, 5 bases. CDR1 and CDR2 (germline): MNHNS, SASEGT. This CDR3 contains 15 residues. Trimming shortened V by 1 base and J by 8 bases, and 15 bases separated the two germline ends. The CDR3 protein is CASSEGVGRGYIQYF. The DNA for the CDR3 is TGTGCCAGCAGTGAAGGGGTGGGAAGGGGATACATTCAGTACTTC.

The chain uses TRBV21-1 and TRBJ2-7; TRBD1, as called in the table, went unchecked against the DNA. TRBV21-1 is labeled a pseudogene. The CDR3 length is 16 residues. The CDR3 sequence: CASSKLPDRGLYEQYF. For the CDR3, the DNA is TGTGCCAGCAGCAAGCTTCCGGACAGGGGGCTCTACGAGCAGTACTTC.

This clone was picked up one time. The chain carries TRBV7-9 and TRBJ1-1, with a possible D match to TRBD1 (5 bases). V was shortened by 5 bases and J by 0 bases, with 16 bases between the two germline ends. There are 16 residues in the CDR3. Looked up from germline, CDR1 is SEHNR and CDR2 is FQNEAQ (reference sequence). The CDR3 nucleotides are TGTGCCAGCAGCCCCCTAGGGGAATCCATGAACACTGAAGCTTTCTTT. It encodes CASSPLGESMNTEAFF.